This entry is about one TCR beta chain. Germline V gene sequence: CDR1 SGHDN, CDR2 FVKESK. V gave up 4 bases and J gave up 1 base, with 10 bases separating them. The CDR3 loop spans 14 amino acids. In the original analysis: Estimation of nucleated cell counts relied on the amplification of reference gene primers. Clones were read by immunoSEQ multiplex PCR, and TCRdb kept only the in-frame ones, dropping some. V and J calls and clone size are as listed in that table; D and trimming were resolved from the DNA. The sample lists some 150,000 clones, just under 90% seen once, with over 8.5% in the top ten. These data belong to a study of blood T cell repertoires in COVID-19. In the study overall: Specimens from acute and convalescent COVID-19 originated in the United States, Italy and Spain. Sources were T cells, B-cell-depleted T cells, or PBMCs; the material itself was cDNA or gDNA.

The sequenced sample consisted of peripheral blood. This TCR derives from a woman aged 45-65 years with active or convalescent COVID-19. The rearrangement uses TRBV14 and TRBJ1-1; D remains ambiguous. The CDR3 sequence is CASSPHTGNTEAFF. DNA for the CDR3: TGTGCCAGCAGCCCGCACACGGGGAACACTGAAGCTTTCTTT. Drawing the rest from reference TRBV14 and TRBJ1-1, the complete variable domain is EAGVTQFPSHSVIEKGQTVTLRCDPISGHDNLYWYRRVMGKEIKFLLHFVKESKQDESGMPNNRFLAERTGGTYSTLKVQPAELEDSGVYFCASSPHTGNTEAFFGQGTRLTVV.